This is a list of T cell receptor beta chains from one sample in a study of T cell repertoires in cytomegalovirus infection. MiXCR was run by TCRdb on the reads, yielding one entry per CDR3 protein. The repertoire consists of approximately 730,000 distinct CDR3 sequences, with around 32% occurring once and the leading ten covering 15% to 20%. The antigens these receptors bind are not known. The sample in question was cultured PBMCs, obtained from culture after CMV antigen stimulation. These receptors came from a human donor in good health (CMV status not recorded). Some clones in this sample may be carry-over from other donors' samples. CDR3s include the opening cysteine and the closing phenylalanine or tryptophan. The D gene is left open where the match is weak. Rows may omit the clone size; those that give it use once, few, many or a size class.

D: -
J: TRBJ2-2
size: -
V: TRBV12-3/TRBV12-4
CDR3: CASSLGRWLFF
DNA: TGTGCCAGCAGTTTAGGGCGGTGGCTGTTTTTT

D: -
J: TRBJ2-7
size: many
V: TRBV7-2
CDR3: CASSFQGYEQYF
DNA: TGTGCCAGCAGCTTCCAGGGTTACGAGCAGTACTTC

D: TRBD1
J: TRBJ1-6
size: -
V: TRBV20-1
CDR3: CSAHFRDRSYNSPLHF
DNA: TGCAGTGCGCACTTCCGGGACAGAAGTTATAATTCACCCCTCCACTTT

D: TRBD1
J: TRBJ2-7
size: few
V: TRBV20-1
CDR3: CSARGTGGYEQYF
DNA: TGCAGTGCTAGGGGGACAGGGGGCTACGAGCAGTACTTC

D: -
J: TRBJ1-1
size: many
V: TRBV7-2
CDR3: CASSLGWGGRGNTEAFF
DNA: TGTGCCAGCAGCTTAGGTTGGGGAGGGCGGGGGAACACTGAAGCTTTCTTT

D: -
J: TRBJ1-3
size: few
V: TRBV20-1
CDR3: CSATFFGQTSGTIYF
DNA: TGCAGTGCTACATTCTTCGGGCAGACCAGCGGCACCATATATTTT

D: -
J: TRBJ2-7
size: once
V: TRBV6-1
CDR3: CASSEEPYLPSYEQYF
DNA: TGTGCCAGCAGTGAAGAGCCCTACCTCCCGTCCTACGAGCAGTACTTC

D: -
J: TRBJ2-2
size: -
V: TRBV7-3
CDR3: CAHEGKTNTGELFF
DNA: TGTGCCCATGAGGGGAAAACGAACACCGGGGAGCTGTTTTTT

D: -
J: TRBJ2-3
size: few
V: TRBV7-9
CDR3: CASAPGEGTDTQYF
DNA: TGTGCCAGCGCGCCCGGTGAGGGGACAGATACGCAGTATTTT

D: TRBD1
J: TRBJ1-5
size: few
V: TRBV7-2
CDR3: CASREGQGSVQPQHF
DNA: TGTGCCAGCAGGGAAGGACAGGGGTCGGTTCAGCCCCAGCATTTT

D: -
J: TRBJ1-1
size: -
V: TRBV7-2
CDR3: CASRPGITTEAFF
DNA: TGTGCCAGCAGACCGGGGATAACAACTGAAGCTTTCTTT

D: -
J: TRBJ2-5
size: many
V: TRBV7-2
CDR3: CASSQPGFSYQETQYF
DNA: TGTGCCAGCAGCCAACCCGGTTTTTCTTACCAAGAGACCCAGTACTTC

D: TRBD1
J: TRBJ1-5
size: -
V: TRBV6-6
CDR3: CPLGDRVRFPNSNQPQHF
DNA: TGCCCTCTGGGGGACAGGGTGCGTTTTCCCAATAGCAATCAGCCCCAGCATTTT

D: -
J: TRBJ1-5
size: -
V: TRBV6-6
CDR3: CASGEGNQPQHF
DNA: TGTGCCTCTGGGGAGGGCAATCAGCCCCAGCATTTT

D: TRBD2
J: TRBJ2-1
size: -
V: TRBV24-1
CDR3: CATSTAGGPLNYNEQFF
DNA: TGTGCCACTTCCACAGCGGGAGGTCCCCTAAACTACAATGAGCAGTTCTTC

D: -
J: TRBJ2-3
size: -
V: TRBV24-1
CDR3: CATSDKQLALTDTQYF
DNA: TGTGCCACCAGTGATAAACAGCTCGCCCTGACAGATACGCAGTATTTT

D: TRBD1
J: TRBJ1-5
size: few
V: TRBV7-2
CDR3: CASSRQGARENQPQHF
DNA: TGTGCCAGCAGCCGACAGGGGGCGCGGGAGAATCAGCCCCAGCATTTT

D: TRBD2
J: TRBJ2-7
size: -
V: TRBV11-2
CDR3: CASSLSSSGPYEQYF
DNA: TGTGCCAGCAGCTTAAGTAGTAGCGGGCCCTACGAGCAGTACTTC

D: TRBD2
J: TRBJ2-3
size: -
V: TRBV6-1
CDR3: CASQKTSGSPDTQYF
DNA: TGTGCCAGCCAAAAGACTAGCGGGAGTCCAGATACGCAGTATTTT

D: -
J: TRBJ1-2
size: few
V: TRBV7-6
CDR3: CASSLAGTPSGYTF
DNA: TGTGCCAGCAGCTTAGCGGGGACCCCAAGTGGCTACACCTTC

D: -
J: TRBJ2-7
size: -
V: TRBV19
CDR3: CASSLKTGYEQYF
DNA: TGTGCCAGTAGCCTAAAGACTGGTTACGAGCAGTACTTC

D: TRBD1
J: TRBJ2-3
size: few
V: TRBV12-3/TRBV12-4
CDR3: CASSLRGQLQDTQYF
DNA: TGTGCCAGCAGTTTAAGGGGACAGCTACAAGATACGCAGTATTTT

D: -
J: TRBJ2-3
size: few
V: TRBV19
CDR3: CASSTSHNTQYF
DNA: TGTGCCAGTAGTACAAGCCATAATACGCAGTATTTT

D: TRBD2
J: TRBJ2-7
size: -
V: TRBV5-4
CDR3: CASSPTTSGNNEQYF
DNA: TGTGCCAGCAGCCCAACTACTAGCGGGAATAACGAGCAGTACTTC